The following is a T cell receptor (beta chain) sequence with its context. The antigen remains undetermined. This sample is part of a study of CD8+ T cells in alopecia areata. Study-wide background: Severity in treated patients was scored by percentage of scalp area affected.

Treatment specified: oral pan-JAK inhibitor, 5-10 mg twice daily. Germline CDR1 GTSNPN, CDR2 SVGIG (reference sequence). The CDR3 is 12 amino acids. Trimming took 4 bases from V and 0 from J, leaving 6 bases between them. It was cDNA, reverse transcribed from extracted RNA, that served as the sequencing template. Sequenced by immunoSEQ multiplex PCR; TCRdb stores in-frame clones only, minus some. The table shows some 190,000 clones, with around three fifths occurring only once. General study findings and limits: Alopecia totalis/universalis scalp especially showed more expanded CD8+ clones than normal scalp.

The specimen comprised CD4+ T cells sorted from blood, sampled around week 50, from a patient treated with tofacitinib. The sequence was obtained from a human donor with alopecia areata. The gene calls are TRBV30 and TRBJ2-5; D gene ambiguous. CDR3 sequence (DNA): TGTGCCTGGACAGAGTACCAAGAGACCCAGTACTTC. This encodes CAWTEYQETQYF.